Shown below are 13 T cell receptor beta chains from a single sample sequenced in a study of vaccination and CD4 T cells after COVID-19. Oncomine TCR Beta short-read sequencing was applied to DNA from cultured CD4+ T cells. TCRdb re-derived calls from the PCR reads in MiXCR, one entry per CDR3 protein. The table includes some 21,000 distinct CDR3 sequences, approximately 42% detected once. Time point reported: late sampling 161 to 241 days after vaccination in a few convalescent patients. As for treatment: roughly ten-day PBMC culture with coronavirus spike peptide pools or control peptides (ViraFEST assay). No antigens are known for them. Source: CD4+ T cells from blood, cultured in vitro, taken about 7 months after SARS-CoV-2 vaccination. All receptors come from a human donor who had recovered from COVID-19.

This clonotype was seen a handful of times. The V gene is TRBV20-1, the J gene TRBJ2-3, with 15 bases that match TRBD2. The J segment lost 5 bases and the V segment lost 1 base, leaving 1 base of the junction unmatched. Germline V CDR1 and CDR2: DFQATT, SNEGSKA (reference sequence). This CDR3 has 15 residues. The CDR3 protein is CSARAGLAGGDTQYF. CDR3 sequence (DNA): TGCAGTGCTAGAGCGGGACTAGCGGGAGGAGATACGCAGTATTTT.

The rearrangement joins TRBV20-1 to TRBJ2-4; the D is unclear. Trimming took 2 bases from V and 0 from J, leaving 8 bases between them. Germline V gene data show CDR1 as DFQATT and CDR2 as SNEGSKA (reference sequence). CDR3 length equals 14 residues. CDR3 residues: CSARHVEAKNIQYF. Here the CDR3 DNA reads TGCAGTGCTAGACACGTAGAAGCCAAAAACATTCAGTACTTC.

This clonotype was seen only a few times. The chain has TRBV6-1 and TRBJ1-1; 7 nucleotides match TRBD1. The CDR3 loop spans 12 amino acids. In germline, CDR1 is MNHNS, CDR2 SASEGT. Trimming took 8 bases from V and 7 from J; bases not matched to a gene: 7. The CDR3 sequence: CASADREVEAFF. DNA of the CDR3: TGTGCCAGCGCAGACAGGGAGGTTGAAGCTTTCTTT.

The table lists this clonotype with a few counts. Here the CDR3 DNA reads TGTGCCAGCAGCTTAGGTTGGGGCGTCGGTCATCACGAGCAGTACTTC. It translates to CASSLGWGVGHHEQYF. The chain couples TRBV7-2 to TRBJ2-7, with D perhaps TRBD1 (5 bases). The CDR3 has 16 amino acids. CDR1 SGHTA and CDR2 FQGNSA come from the germline V gene. Trimming left V 1 base short and J 5 bases short, with 18 bases between. Drawing the rest from reference TRBV7-2 and TRBJ2-7, the complete variable domain is GAGVSQSPSNKVTEKGKDVELRCDPISGHTALYWYRQSLGQGLEFLIYFQGNSAPDKSGLPSDRFSAERTGGSVSTLTIQRTQQEDSAVYLCASSLGWGVGHHEQYFGPGTRLTVT.

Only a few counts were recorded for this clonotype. The CDR3 loop is CASTRETGSYEQYF. In nucleotides, the CDR3 is TGTGCCAGCACCCGTGAGACAGGCTCCTACGAGCAGTACTTC. The J gene is TRBJ2-7, the V gene TRBV6-1; TRBD1 might be the D (6 bases). V lost 7 bases and J lost 0, with 13 bases in between. Germline CDR1 and CDR2: MNHNS and SASEGT. CDR3 size: 14 residues.

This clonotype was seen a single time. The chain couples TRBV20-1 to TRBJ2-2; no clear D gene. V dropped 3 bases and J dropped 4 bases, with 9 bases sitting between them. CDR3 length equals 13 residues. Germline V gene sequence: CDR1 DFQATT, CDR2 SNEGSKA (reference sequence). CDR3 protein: CSARPTATGELFF. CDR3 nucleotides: TGCAGTGCTAGGCCCACAGCCACCGGGGAGCTGTTTTTT.

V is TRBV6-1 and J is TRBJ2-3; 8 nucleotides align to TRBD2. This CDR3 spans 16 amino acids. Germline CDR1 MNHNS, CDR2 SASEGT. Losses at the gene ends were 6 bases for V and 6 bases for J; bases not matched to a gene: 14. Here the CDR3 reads CASRKRSGIVWDTQYF. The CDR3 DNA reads TGTGCCAGCAGAAAACGTAGCGGGATAGTATGGGATACGCAGTATTTT.

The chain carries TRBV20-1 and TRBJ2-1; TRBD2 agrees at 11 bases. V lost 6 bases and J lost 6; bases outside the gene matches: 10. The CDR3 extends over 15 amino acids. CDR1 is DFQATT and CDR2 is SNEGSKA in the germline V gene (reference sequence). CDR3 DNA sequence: TGCAGTGCACCGACTAGCGGGATCATTTCCAATGAGCAGTTCTTC. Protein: CSAPTSGIISNEQFF.

The CDR3 is CATSRADHGPEAFF. CDR3 DNA sequence: TGTGCCACCAGCAGGGCTGACCACGGTCCTGAAGCTTTCTTT. The V call is TRBV15, the J call TRBJ1-1; unclear D gene. The CDR3 consists of 14 residues. V gave up 3 bases and J gave up 6 bases, with 14 bases separating them. Germline V gene sequence: CDR1 LNHNV, CDR2 YYDKDF (reference sequence).

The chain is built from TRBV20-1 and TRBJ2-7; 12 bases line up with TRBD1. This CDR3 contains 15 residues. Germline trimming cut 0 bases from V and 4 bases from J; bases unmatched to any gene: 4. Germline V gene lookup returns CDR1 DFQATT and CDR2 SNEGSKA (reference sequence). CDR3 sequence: CSARDGTGGAYEQYF. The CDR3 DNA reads TGCAGTGCTAGAGACGGGACAGGGGGCGCGTACGAGCAGTACTTC.

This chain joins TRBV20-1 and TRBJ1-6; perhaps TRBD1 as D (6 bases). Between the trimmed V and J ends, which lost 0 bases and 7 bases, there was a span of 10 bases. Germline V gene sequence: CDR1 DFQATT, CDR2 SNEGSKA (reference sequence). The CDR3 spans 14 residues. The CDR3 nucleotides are TGCAGTGCTAGAGATTCAGGGGACAATTCACCCCTCCACTTT. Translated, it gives CSARDSGDNSPLHF.

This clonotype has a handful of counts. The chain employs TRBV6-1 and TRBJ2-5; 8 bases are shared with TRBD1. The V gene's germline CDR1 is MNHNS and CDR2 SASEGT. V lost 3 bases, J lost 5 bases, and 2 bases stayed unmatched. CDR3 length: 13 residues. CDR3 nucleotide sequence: TGTGCCAGCAGTGACGACAGGGGCGAGACCCAGTACTTC. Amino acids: CASSDDRGETQYF.

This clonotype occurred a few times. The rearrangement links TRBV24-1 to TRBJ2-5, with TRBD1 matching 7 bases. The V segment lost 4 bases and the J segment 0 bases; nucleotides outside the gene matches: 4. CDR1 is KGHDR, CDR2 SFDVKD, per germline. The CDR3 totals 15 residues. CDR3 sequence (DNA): TGTGCCACCAGTGACGCCGGGACAGACCAAGAGACCCAGTACTTC. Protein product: CATSDAGTDQETQYF.